These 16 T cell receptor beta chains came from one sample sequenced in a study of blood T cell repertoires in COVID-19. The repertoire was sequenced with immunoSEQ multiplex PCR; TCRdb's copy has only in-frame clones and lacks some. This repertoire shows 75,000 to 90,000 clones, less than 95% found once; its top ten account for around 0.98%. The source material was peripheral blood. The receptor source for this set is a woman aged 50 to 60 in a cohort sampled during active COVID-19.

This clone was counted between two and nine times. This chain links TRBV15 with TRBJ1-4; D is unclear. There are 9 residues in the CDR3. In germline, CDR1 is LNHNV, CDR2 YYDKDF (reference sequence). V was shortened by 11 bases and J by 10 bases, with 8 bases between the two germline ends. The CDR3 protein is CAPRTKLFF. In DNA form, the CDR3 reads TGTGCCCCGCGAACAAAACTGTTTTTT.

This chain uses TRBV6-5 with TRBJ2-1, with D unclear. The CDR3 is made up of 12 amino acids. The germline V and J ends were trimmed by 5 bases and 5 bases, with 7 bases remaining between them. Germline CDR1 MNHEY, CDR2 SVGAGI. CDR3 sequence reads: CASSQNNNEQFF. The CDR3 DNA follows: TGTGCCAGCAGTCAGAACAACAATGAGCAGTTCTTC.

The chain has TRBV4-2 and TRBJ2-3, with 11 bases aligning to TRBD2. V trimming: 4 bases; J trimming: 4 bases; junction bases outside the gene matches: 16. The CDR3 consists of 19 residues. Looked up from germline, CDR1 is LGHNA and CDR2 is YNFKEQ. The CDR3 protein is CASSRKPLAGVGDPDTQYF. CDR3 DNA sequence: TGTGCCAGCAGCCGAAAACCACTAGCGGGAGTGGGGGACCCAGATACGCAGTATTTT.

The gene calls are TRBV29-1 and TRBJ1-1, with D possibly being TRBD1 (5 bases). Germline loops: CDR1 SQVTM, CDR2 ANQGSEA. Trimming pared 5 bases from V and 1 base from J, leaving 8 bases between. The CDR3 extends over 12 amino acids. CDR3 loop: CSVRTGNTEAFF. The CDR3 region has the DNA TGCAGCGTTCGCACAGGGAACACTGAAGCTTTCTTT.

This clone appeared a single time. The chain uses TRBV28 and TRBJ1-6; D unclear. Between the trimmed V and J ends, which lost 7 bases and 8 bases, there was a span of 9 bases. Germline V gene data show CDR1 as MDHEN and CDR2 as SYDVKM. This CDR3 spans 12 amino acids. The CDR3 bases are TGTGCCAGCAAGAGGGTTGATTCACCCCTCCACTTT. As protein: CASKRVDSPLHF. The complete variable domain, with remaining parts taken from reference TRBV28 and TRBJ1-6, reads DVKVTQSSRYLVKRTGEKVFLECVQDMDHENMFWYRQDPGLGLRLIYFSYDVKMKEKGDIPEGYSVSREKKERFSLILESASTNQTSMYLCASKRVDSPLHFGNGTRLTVT.

The V and J genes are TRBV19 and TRBJ2-5; tentative D call: TRBD2 (5 bases). CDR3 length: 14 amino acids. V lost 5 bases and J 7 bases, leaving 17 bases between the germline ends. CDR1 and CDR2 from the germline V gene are LNHDA and SQIVND (reference sequence). Written as DNA, the CDR3 is TGTGCCAGTAGTGAATCTGGAGGTAGGAGGACCCAGTACTTC. Its translation: CASSESGGRRTQYF.

This sequence joins TRBV14 and TRBJ2-1; 12 bases map to TRBD2. The CDR3 extends over 16 amino acids. From germline, CDR1 is SGHDN and CDR2 FVKESK. The V gene end was trimmed by 5 bases and the J gene end by 1 base; junction bases not matched to a gene: 3. CDR3 DNA sequence: TGTGCCAGCAGCAAAGGACTAGCGGGATCCTACAATGAGCAGTTCTTC. Protein product: CASSKGLAGSYNEQFF.

In its sample, this clone was seen a few times. The V call is TRBV7-9, the J call TRBJ2-7; perhaps TRBD1 as D (5 bases). The CDR3 length is 14 residues. CDR1 and CDR2 from the germline V gene are SEHNR and FQNEAQ (reference sequence). V lost 0 bases to trimming and J lost 2 bases, with 8 bases between them. CDR3 nucleotide sequence: TGTGCCAGCAGCTTAGCAGGGGTTACCTACGAGCAGTACTTC. It is translated as CASSLAGVTYEQYF. Variable domain in full (rest from reference TRBV7-9 and TRBJ2-7): DTGVSQNPRHKITKRGQNVTFRCDPISEHNRLYWYRQTLGQGPEFLTYFQNEAQLEKSRLLSDRFSAERPKGSFSTLEIQRTEQGDSAMYLCASSLAGVTYEQYFGPGTRLTVT.

V and J are TRBV28 and TRBJ2-7; weak D call: TRBD1 (5 bases). The CDR3 is 17 amino acids. The germline V gene encodes CDR1 MDHEN and CDR2 SYDVKM. Trimming stripped 2 bases from V and 3 bases from J, with 20 bases between. CDR3 amino acids: CASSLASPHRPDYEQYF. CDR3 bases: TGTGCCAGCAGTTTAGCCTCACCCCACAGGCCTGACTACGAGCAGTACTTC.

The chain carries TRBV27 and TRBJ2-1, with D maybe TRBD1 (6 bases). With 8 bases removed from V and 9 bases from J, the gap between germline ends came to 20 bases. In germline, CDR1 is MNHEY, CDR2 SMNVEV (reference sequence). The CDR3 is made up of 14 amino acids. This CDR3 is CASARQGRRSEQFF. CDR3 in DNA: TGTGCCAGCGCGAGGCAGGGGCGACGTAGTGAGCAGTTCTTC.

This clone was counted a single time. The conserved final phenylalanine or tryptophan is absent from the CDR3, which likely points to a read error. No DNA is shown, since the ends of the CDR3 on it are uncertain; the CDR3 is the one TCRdb lists. V is TRBV7-9 and J is TRBJ2-3; the table names TRBD2, a call not compared with the DNA. Germline values: CDR1 SEHNR, CDR2 FQNEAQ (reference sequence). Counting both end residues, the CDR3 totals 13 amino acids. The CDR3 protein is CASSWGLAGGIHS.

The chain couples TRBV28 to TRBJ1-3; 7 positions agree with TRBD1. The length of the CDR3 is 15 residues. Germline V gene data show CDR1 as MDHEN and CDR2 as SYDVKM. The trim removed 4 bases at V and 4 bases at J, leaving 7 bases unmatched. CDR3 residues: CASSSATGRGNTIYF. Written as DNA, the CDR3 is TGTGCCAGCAGTTCGGCGACAGGGAGAGGAAACACCATATATTTT.

This clone showed up just once. The chain carries TRBV7-2 and TRBJ2-7, with D tentatively TRBD2 (5 bases). The CDR3 totals 12 residues. Germline V lookup: CDR1 SGHTA, CDR2 FQGNSA. Trimming cost V 3 bases and J 7 bases, with 10 bases left between them. The CDR3 reads CASSFRRGEQYF. In DNA, the CDR3 is TGTGCCAGCAGCTTTAGACGAGGGGAGCAGTACTTC. The variable domain in full, completed from reference TRBV7-2 and TRBJ2-7, reads GAGVSQSPSNKVTEKGKDVELRCDPISGHTALYWYRQSLGQGLEFLIYFQGNSAPDKSGLPSDRFSAERTGGSVSTLTIQRTQQEDSAVYLCASSFRRGEQYFGPGTRLTVT.

This clone was picked up one time. The chain couples TRBV24-1 to TRBJ2-7; 10 positions agree with TRBD2. From germline, CDR1 is KGHDR and CDR2 SFDVKD. The CDR3 runs 19 residues. The junction had 15 bases not matched to a gene; V was cut back by 5 bases and J by 0 bases. The CDR3 is CATSGRASGSATLSYEQYF. In DNA, the CDR3 is TGTGCCACCAGTGGCCGAGCTAGCGGGAGCGCCACTCTCTCCTACGAGCAGTACTTC.

The chain has TRBV28 and TRBJ1-1, with D unclear. Per germline, CDR1 MDHEN and CDR2 SYDVKM. Trimming left V 8 bases short and J 5 bases short, with 15 bases between. The CDR3 loop spans 13 amino acids. For the CDR3, the DNA is TGTGCCAGCTTAGCGGGAGGGCGGACTGAAGCTTTCTTT. Amino acid sequence: CASLAGGRTEAFF.

This chain links TRBV7-9 with TRBJ2-1, with no clear D. V was trimmed by 2 bases and J by 5 bases, leaving 7 bases between them. The CDR3 is 13 residues long. Germline CDR1 SEHNR, CDR2 FQNEAQ (reference sequence). CDR3 nucleotide sequence: TGTGCCAGCAGCTTACAGTCCAACAATGAGCAGTTCTTC. Protein: CASSLQSNNEQFF.